The source of this TCR beta chain is a study of OX40 agonist ivuxolimab in advanced cancers. Profiled with immunoSEQ multiplex PCR; TCRdb holds only in-frame clones, not every one. The sample carries over 60,000 clones, approximately 86% recorded once. The source is an adult with an advanced solid tumor such as melanoma, head and neck, liver or kidney cancer. Sequenced here: CD4+ or CD8+ T cells sorted from blood, sampled in a trial of the OX40 agonist ivuxolimab.

CDR3 sequence: CASSPESGTTNEKLFF. The CDR3 coding sequence is TGTGCCAGCTCACCGGAGTCCGGCACAACTAATGAAAAACTGTTTTTT. V gene TRBV18 combines with J gene TRBJ1-4; no definite D call. V lost 3 bases and J lost 0, with 11 bases in between. Germline V gene sequence: CDR1 KGHSH, CDR2 LQKENI. CDR3 length: 16 residues. The full variable domain, in which reference TRBV18 and TRBJ1-4 provide the parts outside the CDR3, is NAGVMQNPRHLVRRRGQEARLRCSPMKGHSHVYWYRQLPEEGLKFMVYLQKENIIDESGMPKERFSAEFPKEGPSILRIQQVVRGDSAAYFCASSPESGTTNEKLFFGSGTQLSVL.